Below, one T cell receptor (beta chain) is given with its context. Its antigen is unknown. The data stem from a study of T cell clonotyping in hematopoietic cell transplantation. Study at large: Recipients' pretransplant samples followed cytoreduction. Study conclusions and caveats: Recipient TCR diversity dropped after transplant; expanded clonotypes rose from day 30 to 180. At the given depth, recipient repertoires were over 97% de novo clonotypes.

This CDR3 is built from 16 residues. Germline CDR1 MGHRA, CDR2 YSYEKL. Trimming took 0 bases from V and 2 from J, leaving 12 bases between them. TCRdb's copy holds only in-frame clones and misses some; the assay was immunoSEQ multiplex PCR. The table lists fewer than 25,000 clones, around 77% of them singletons. Time point given: recipient sample about 28 days before transplant, after cytoreduction. Recipients were bled about 28 days pretransplant and at posttransplant days 30, 100, 180. This clonotype was obtained from a man between 60 and 70 years old with acute myeloid leukemia. Some clones in this sample may be carry-over from other donors' samples. This chain uses TRBV4-1 with TRBJ2-3; no clear D gene. The sequencing used peripheral blood mononuclear cells, collected before stem cell transplant. CDR3 nucleotides: TGCGCCAGCAGCCAAGATTTCGAGCACCTCACAGATACGCAGTATTTT. This encodes CASSQDFEHLTDTQYF.